The 8 T cell receptor beta chains in this list originate from one sample, sequenced in a study of blood T cell repertoires in COVID-19 (dated by TCRdb to the early 2020s). Library construction relied on the immunoSEQ multiplex PCR assay. TCRdb took over this immuneACCESS table, retaining in-frame rearrangements with V and J assigned. Such tables are incomplete; in checked studies, under half of the missing clones stem from an unresolved V gene, and the remainder is unexplained. This sample has about 200,000 clones in its table, and roughly 94% of those were observed once. The ten largest account for roughly 0.7% of the sample. The sample comprised peripheral blood. These TCRs come from a man younger than 40 with COVID-19, enrolled during active disease.

The sample holds a few counts of this clone. The CDR3 reads CASSLGRTGVGYTF. The CDR3 DNA sequence: TGTGCCAGCAGCTTAGGCAGGACAGGGGTGGGCTACACCTTC. The chain combines TRBV11-2 with TRBJ1-2, with 9 bases identical to TRBD1. The CDR3 consists of 14 residues. The ends lost 1 base at V and 8 bases at J; junction bases unmatched: 5. Germline CDR1 SGHAT, CDR2 FQNNGV.

This rearrangement joins TRBV5-5 to TRBJ1-1; 7 bases match TRBD1. The CDR3 sequence is 15 residues long. V was clipped by 4 bases and J by 4 bases; unmatched bases: 10. From germline, CDR1 is SGHKS and CDR2 YYEKEE (reference sequence). Written as DNA, the CDR3 is TGTGCCAGCAGCCCCCGGACAGGTTATTCCACTGAAGCTTTCTTT. Protein product: CASSPRTGYSTEAFF.

This sequence joins TRBV6-4 and TRBJ2-1; D is unresolved. V gave up 2 bases and J gave up 4 bases, with 6 bases separating them. The germline V gene encodes CDR1 MRHNA and CDR2 SNTAGT. The length of the CDR3 is 13 residues. As DNA, the CDR3 is TGTGCCAGCAGTGACCCCCTTTACAATGAGCAGTTCTTC. It codes for CASSDPLYNEQFF.

This chain connects TRBV3-1 (or the pseudogene TRBV3-2) to TRBJ1-5; D is perhaps TRBD1 (6 bases). V lost 4 bases and J lost 6, with 13 bases in between. The V gene's germline CDR1 is LGHDT and CDR2 YNNKEL (reference sequence). This CDR3 is 14 amino acids long. The CDR3 protein is CASSPRQVGQPQHF. The CDR3 DNA reads as TGTGCCAGCAGCCCCCGACAGGTCGGTCAGCCCCAGCATTTT.

The V and J genes are TRBV11-2 and TRBJ2-5, with D maybe TRBD2 (7 bases). Trimming took off 8 bases at V and 5 bases at J, with 18 bases between the two ends. Germline-derived CDR1 and CDR2 are SGHAT and FQNNGV. The CDR3 totals 14 residues. CDR3 sequence: CASGGARRRETQYF. DNA for the CDR3: TGTGCCAGCGGGGGGGCACGCCGAAGGGAGACCCAGTACTTC.

V is TRBV5-4 and J is TRBJ1-3, with 7 bases that match TRBD1. J lost 2 bases, V lost 3 bases, and 5 bases had no gene match. CDR3 length equals 15 residues. Germline loops: CDR1 SGHNT, CDR2 YYREEE (reference sequence). The CDR3 loop is CASSSIQGAGNTIYF. CDR3 bases: TGTGCCAGCAGCTCCATTCAGGGGGCTGGAAACACCATATATTTT.

The V gene is TRBV3-1 (or the pseudogene TRBV3-2), the J gene TRBJ2-7; D is possibly TRBD2 (5 bases). The CDR3 length is 13 residues. Germline V gives CDR1 LGHDT, CDR2 YNNKEL (reference sequence). V was cut by 3 bases and J by 6 bases, with 12 bases left in between. CDR3: CASSQETRGEQYF. In DNA form, the CDR3 reads TGTGCCAGCAGCCAGGAGACTCGGGGCGAGCAGTACTTC.

This clone was counted once. The chain couples TRBV5-6 to TRBJ1-1, with D perhaps matching TRBD1 (6 bases). Deletions cut 2 bases from V and 4 bases from J, with 12 bases between. This CDR3 contains 14 residues. Germline V lookup: CDR1 SGHDT, CDR2 YYEEEE. DNA of the CDR3: TGTGCCAGCAGCTTTAGGGGGGGCACCACTGAAGCTTTCTTT. The encoded protein is CASSFRGGTTEAFF.